The next 3 T cell receptor beta chains were all read from a single sample in a study of T cell repertoires in cytomegalovirus infection. TCRdb reprocessed the reads with MiXCR, giving one entry per CDR3 protein. The sample contains hundreds of thousands of distinct CDR3 sequences, 9.5% of which appear only once. Material: PBMCs. Every receptor here comes from a human donor in good health (CMV status not recorded). Some clones in this sample may be carry-over from other donors' samples.

There are many counts of this clonotype. The rearrangement links TRBV28 to TRBJ2-5, with D uncertain. V dropped 1 base and J dropped 2 bases, with 8 bases sitting between them. CDR1 is MDHEN and CDR2 is SYDVKM in the germline V gene. The length of the CDR3 is 14 residues. In DNA form, the CDR3 reads TGTGCCAGCAGTTTATTGTCCGGTCAAGAGACCCAGTACTTC. Its protein is CASSLLSGQETQYF.

This clonotype was recorded many times. The chain uses TRBV5-1 and TRBJ1-1; the D is unclear. The germline V and J ends were trimmed by 7 bases and 3 bases, with 13 bases remaining between them. The germline V gene encodes CDR1 SGHRS and CDR2 YFSETQ. The CDR3 totals 13 residues. The CDR3 DNA sequence: TGCGCCAGCTCGAGGTGGCTGGACACTGAAGCTTTCTTT. This sequence encodes CASSRWLDTEAFF.

The chain has TRBV19 and TRBJ2-1; 10 bases fit TRBD2. Germline V gene data show CDR1 as LNHDA and CDR2 as SQIVND (reference sequence). J was trimmed by 0 bases and V by 2 bases; bases with no gene match: 7. CDR3 length: 18 residues. The CDR3 reads CASSIFPSGRVSYNEQFF. Here the CDR3 DNA reads TGTGCCAGTAGTATATTTCCTAGCGGGAGAGTCTCCTACAATGAGCAGTTCTTC. Based on the CDR3 plus reference TRBV19 and TRBJ2-1, the full variable domain is DGGITQSPKYLFRKEGQNVTLSCEQNLNHDAMYWYRQDPGQGLRLIYYSQIVNDFQKGDIAEGYSVSREKKESFPLTVTSAQKNPTAFYLCASSIFPSGRVSYNEQFFGPGTRLTVL.